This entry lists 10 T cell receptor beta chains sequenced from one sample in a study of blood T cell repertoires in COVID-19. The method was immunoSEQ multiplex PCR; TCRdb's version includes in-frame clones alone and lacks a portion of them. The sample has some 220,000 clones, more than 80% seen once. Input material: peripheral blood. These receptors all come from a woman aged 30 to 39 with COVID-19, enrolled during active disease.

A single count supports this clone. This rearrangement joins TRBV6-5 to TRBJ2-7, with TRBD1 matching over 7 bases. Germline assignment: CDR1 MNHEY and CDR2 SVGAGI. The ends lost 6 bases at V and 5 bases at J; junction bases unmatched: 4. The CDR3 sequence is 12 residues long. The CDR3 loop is CASRDRLNEQYF. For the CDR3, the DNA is TGTGCCAGCAGGGACAGGTTGAACGAGCAGTACTTC.

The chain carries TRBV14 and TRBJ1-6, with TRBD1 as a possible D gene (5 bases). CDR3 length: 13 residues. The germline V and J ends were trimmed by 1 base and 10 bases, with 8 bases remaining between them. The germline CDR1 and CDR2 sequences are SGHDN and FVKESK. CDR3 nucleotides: TGTGCCAGCAGCCAAGTAAGGGGATCACCCCTCCACTTT. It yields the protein CASSQVRGSPLHF. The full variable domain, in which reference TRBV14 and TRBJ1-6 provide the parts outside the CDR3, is EAGVTQFPSHSVIEKGQTVTLRCDPISGHDNLYWYRRVMGKEIKFLLHFVKESKQDESGMPNNRFLAERTGGTYSTLKVQPAELEDSGVYFCASSQVRGSPLHFGNGTRLTVT.

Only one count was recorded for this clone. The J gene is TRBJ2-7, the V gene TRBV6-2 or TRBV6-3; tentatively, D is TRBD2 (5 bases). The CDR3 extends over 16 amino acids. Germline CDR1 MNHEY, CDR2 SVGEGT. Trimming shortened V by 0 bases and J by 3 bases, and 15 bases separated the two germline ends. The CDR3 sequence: CASSYSGGGRVYEQYF. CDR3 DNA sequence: TGTGCCAGCAGTTACTCGGGTGGTGGGAGAGTCTACGAGCAGTACTTC.

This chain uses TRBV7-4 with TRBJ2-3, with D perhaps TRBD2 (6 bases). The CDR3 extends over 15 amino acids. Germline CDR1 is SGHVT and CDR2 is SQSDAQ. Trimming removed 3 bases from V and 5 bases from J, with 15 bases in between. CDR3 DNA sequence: TGTGCCAGCAGCTTTTGGAGGGTCGGAAAAGATACGCAGTATTTT. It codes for CASSFWRVGKDTQYF.

The CDR3 region is CASSIGEQNTEAFF. The CDR3 region has the DNA TGTGCCAGTAGTATTGGGGAGCAGAACACTGAAGCTTTCTTT. The chain links TRBV19 to TRBJ1-1; D is unclear. CDR1 is LNHDA and CDR2 is SQIVND in the germline V gene (reference sequence). The CDR3 consists of 14 residues. Trimming removed 3 bases at V and 1 base at J, with 9 bases between.

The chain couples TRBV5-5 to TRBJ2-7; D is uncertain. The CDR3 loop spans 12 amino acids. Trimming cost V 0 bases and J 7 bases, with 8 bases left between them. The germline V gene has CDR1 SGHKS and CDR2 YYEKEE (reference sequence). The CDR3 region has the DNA TGTGCCAGCAGCTTGGGAGGATCTGAGCAGTACTTC. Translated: CASSLGGSEQYF.

The CDR3 protein is CASSVSGGVLDTQYF. The CDR3 bases are TGTGCCAGCAGCGTCTCCGGGGGGGTACTAGATACGCAGTATTTT. V and J are TRBV9 and TRBJ2-3; 8 bases agree with TRBD2. The CDR3 length is 15 residues. V gave up 2 bases and J gave up 5 bases; unmatched junction bases: 7. Germline lookup yields CDR1 SGDLS and CDR2 YYNGEE. The full variable domain, its missing parts supplied by reference TRBV9 and TRBJ2-3, is DSGVTQTPKHLITATGQRVTLRCSPRSGDLSVYWYQQSLDQGLQFLIQYYNGEERAKGNILERFSAQQFPDLHSELNLSSLELGDSALYFCASSVSGGVLDTQYFGPGTRLTVL.

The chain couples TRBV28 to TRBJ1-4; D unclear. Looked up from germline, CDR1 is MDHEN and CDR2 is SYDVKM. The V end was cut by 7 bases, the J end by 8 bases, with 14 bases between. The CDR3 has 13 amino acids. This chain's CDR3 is CASNGGGKEKLFF. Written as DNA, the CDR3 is TGTGCCAGCAACGGTGGAGGGAAAGAAAAACTGTTTTTT.

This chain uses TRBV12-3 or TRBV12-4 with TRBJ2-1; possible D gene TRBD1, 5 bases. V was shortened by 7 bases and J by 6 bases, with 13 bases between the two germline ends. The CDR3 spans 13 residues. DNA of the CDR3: TGTGCCAGCATCTTGGGGCTGGCCAATGAGCAGTTCTTC. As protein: CASILGLANEQFF.

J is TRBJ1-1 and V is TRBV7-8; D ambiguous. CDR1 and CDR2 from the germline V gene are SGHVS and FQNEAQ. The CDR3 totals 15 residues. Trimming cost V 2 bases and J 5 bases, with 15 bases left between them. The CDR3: CASSLSGGTQTEAFF. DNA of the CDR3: TGTGCCAGCAGCTTATCCGGAGGAACACAAACTGAAGCTTTCTTT.